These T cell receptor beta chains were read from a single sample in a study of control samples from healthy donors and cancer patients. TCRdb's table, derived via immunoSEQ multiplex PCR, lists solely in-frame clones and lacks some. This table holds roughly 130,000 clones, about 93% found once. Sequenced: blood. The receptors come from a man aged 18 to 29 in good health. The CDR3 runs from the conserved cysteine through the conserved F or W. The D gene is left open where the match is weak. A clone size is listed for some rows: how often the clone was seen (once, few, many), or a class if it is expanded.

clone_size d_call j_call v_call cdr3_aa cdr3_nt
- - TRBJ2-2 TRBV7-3 CASSLTSLGPNTGELFF TGTGCCAGCAGCTTAACGTCACTAGGGCCGAACACCGGGGAGCTGTTTTTT
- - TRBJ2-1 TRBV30 CAWSRGSILNGNEQFF TGTGCCTGGAGCCGGGGGAGCATACTTAATGGGAATGAGCAGTTCTTC
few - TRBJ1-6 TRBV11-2 CASSTRTATRNSPLHF TGTGCCAGCAGCACACGGACAGCGACTCGGAATTCACCCCTCCACTTT
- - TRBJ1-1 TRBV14 CASSQVTGVNTEAFF TGTGCCAGCAGCCAAGTGACGGGGGTGAACACTGAAGCTTTCTTT
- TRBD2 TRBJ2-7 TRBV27 CASSLTGLAGGLSYEQYF TGTGCCAGCAGTTTGACCGGACTAGCGGGGGGGCTCTCCTACGAGCAGTACTTC
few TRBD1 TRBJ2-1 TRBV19 CASSPGGQGAQDNEQFF TGTGCCAGTAGCCCCGGGGGACAGGGGGCCCAGGACAATGAGCAGTTCTTC
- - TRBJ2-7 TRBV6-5 CASSYRASGNEQYF TGTGCCAGCAGTTACAGGGCTTCAGGAAACGAGCAGTACTTC
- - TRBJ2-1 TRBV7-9 CASSLKGNEQFF TGTGCCAGCAGCTTAAAGGGGAATGAGCAGTTCTTC
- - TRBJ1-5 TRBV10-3 CAVRTGGDQPQHF TGTGCCGTCAGGACGGGGGGGGATCAGCCCCAGCATTTT
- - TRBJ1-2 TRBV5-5 CASSLDLVLAVVGYTF TGTGCCAGCAGCTTGGATTTAGTGCTCGCGGTTGTTGGCTACACCTTC
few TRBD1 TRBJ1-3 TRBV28 CASNSDRVFGNTIYF TGTGCCAGCAACTCGGACAGGGTCTTTGGAAACACCATATATTTT
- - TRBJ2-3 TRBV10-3 CAISTPPDTQYF TGTGCCATCAGTACCCCTCCAGATACGCAGTATTTT
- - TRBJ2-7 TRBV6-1 CASSEALLALEPHEQYF TGTGCCAGCAGTGAAGCGCTTCTGGCCCTGGAACCCCACGAGCAGTACTTC
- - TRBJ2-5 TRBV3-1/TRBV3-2 CASSHLDGIQETQYF TGTGCCAGCAGCCATCTGGACGGGATCCAAGAGACCCAGTACTTC
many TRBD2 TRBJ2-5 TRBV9 CASSVDSGGVKTQYF TGTGCCAGCAGCGTTGATAGCGGGGGAGTGAAGACCCAGTACTTC
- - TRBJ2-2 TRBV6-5 CASSYSRSGRGGELFF TGTGCCAGCAGTTACTCACGTAGCGGCAGGGGCGGGGAGCTGTTTTTT
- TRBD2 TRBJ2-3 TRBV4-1 CASTLTGAGVTDTQYF TGCGCCAGCACCCTAACCGGAGCGGGAGTCACAGATACGCAGTATTTT
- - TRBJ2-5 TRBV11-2 CASSLLIGDKQETQYF TGTGCCAGCAGCTTACTTATTGGGGACAAACAAGAGACCCAGTACTTC
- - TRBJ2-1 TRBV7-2 CASSLQRASSYNEQFF TGTGCCAGCAGCCTTCAAAGGGCTAGCTCCTACAATGAGCAGTTCTTC
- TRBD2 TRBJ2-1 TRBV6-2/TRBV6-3 CASSLRETYNEQFF TGTGCCAGCAGTTTGCGGGAGACCTACAATGAGCAGTTCTTC
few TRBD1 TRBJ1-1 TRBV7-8 CASSRLTGWNTEAFF TGTGCCAGCAGCCGTTTGACAGGGTGGAACACTGAAGCTTTCTTT
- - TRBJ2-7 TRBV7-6 CASSPGQDYEQYF TGTGCCAGCAGCCCCGGGCAGGACTACGAGCAGTACTTC
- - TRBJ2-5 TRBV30 CAWSRDPETQYF TGTGCCTGGAGCCGGGATCCAGAGACCCAGTACTTC
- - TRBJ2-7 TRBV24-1 CATSDSGTTYEQYF TGTGCCACCAGTGATTCTGGCACCACCTACGAGCAGTACTTC
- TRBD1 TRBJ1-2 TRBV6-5 CASKADRESGYTF TGTGCCAGCAAGGCGGACAGGGAGAGTGGCTACACCTTC
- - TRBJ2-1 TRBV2 CASTLEAGLYNEQFF TGTGCCTCCACCCTCGAGGCAGGGCTGTACAATGAGCAGTTCTTC
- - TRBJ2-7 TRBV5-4 CASSLGVGAGYEQYF TGTGCCAGCAGCTTGGGGGTAGGGGCAGGCTACGAGCAGTACTTC
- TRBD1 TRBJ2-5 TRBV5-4 CASSSDRAPGETQYF TGTGCCAGCAGCTCGGACAGGGCCCCGGGAGAGACCCAGTACTTC
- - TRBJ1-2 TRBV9 CASSVAFNYGYTF TGTGCCAGCAGCGTAGCCTTTAACTATGGCTACACCTTC
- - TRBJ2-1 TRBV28 CASSPGASVDNEQFF TGTGCCAGCAGCCCGGGTGCTAGCGTTGACAATGAGCAGTTCTTC
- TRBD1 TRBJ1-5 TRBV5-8 CASSPTGTGGQPQHF TGTGCCAGCAGCCCTACTGGGACAGGGGGACAGCCCCAGCATTTT
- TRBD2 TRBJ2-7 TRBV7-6 CASSLERGASYEQYF TGTGCCAGCAGCTTAGAGCGGGGGGCAAGTTACGAGCAGTACTTC
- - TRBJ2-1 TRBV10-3 CAISEPSRLVQFF TGTGCCATCAGTGAACCCTCGCGGCTAGTTCAGTTCTTC
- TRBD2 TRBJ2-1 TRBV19 CASSVAGGSYNEQFF TGTGCCAGTAGTGTAGCGGGGGGCTCCTACAATGAGCAGTTCTTC
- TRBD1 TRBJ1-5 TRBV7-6 CASSLEGQGAGQPQHF TGTGCCAGCAGCTTAGAGGGACAGGGTGCGGGTCAGCCCCAGCATTTT
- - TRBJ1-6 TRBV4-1 CASSQVVTPKMDSPLHF TGCGCCAGCAGCCAAGTGGTGACCCCTAAGATGGATTCACCCCTCCACTTT
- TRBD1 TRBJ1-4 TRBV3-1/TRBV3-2 CASSPGQGNEKLFF TGTGCCAGCAGTCCGGGACAGGGGAATGAAAAACTGTTTTTT
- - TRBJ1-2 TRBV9 CASSVVAQGYGYTF TGTGCCAGCAGCGTAGTTGCCCAGGGCTATGGCTACACCTTC
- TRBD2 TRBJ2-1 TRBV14 CASSPGSGRLYNEQFF TGTGCCAGCAGCCCCGGCAGCGGGAGATTATACAATGAGCAGTTCTTC
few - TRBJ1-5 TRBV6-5 CASSYSDSPNQPQHF TGTGCCAGCAGTTACTCGGACAGCCCCAATCAGCCCCAGCATTTT
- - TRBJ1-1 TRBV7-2 CASSLVGSTEAFF TGTGCCAGCAGCTTAGTAGGGAGCACTGAAGCTTTCTTT
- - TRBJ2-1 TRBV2 CASSPSSVTEQFF TGTGCCAGCAGCCCATCTAGCGTGACAGAGCAGTTCTTC
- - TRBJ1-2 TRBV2 CASEGDYGYTF TGTGCCAGCGAGGGGGACTATGGCTACACCTTC
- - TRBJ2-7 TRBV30 CAWRHPTAKGGGFYEQYF TGTGCCTGGAGACATCCGACAGCCAAGGGCGGCGGCTTCTACGAGCAGTACTTC